This T cell receptor (beta chain) derives from a study of blood T cell repertoires in COVID-19. Across the whole study: COVID-19 samples from acute and convalescent phases originated in the United States, Italy and Spain.

There are 14 residues in the CDR3. V was pared by 5 bases and J by 1 base, with 11 bases between. Looked up from germline, CDR1 is SGHTA and CDR2 is FQGNSA. The protocol was immunoSEQ multiplex PCR, while the TCRdb copy is restricted to in-frame clones and leaves out a portion. This sample has 130,000 or so clones, with roughly 84% found just once. The J gene is TRBJ1-1, the V gene TRBV7-2, with D perhaps TRBD1 (5 bases). Sequencing input: peripheral blood. The receptor comes from a man younger than 45 with COVID-19, enrolled during active disease. DNA for the CDR3: TGTGCCAGCAGCCCCAGGGCTGCGAACACTGAAGCTTTCTTT. Protein product: CASSPRAANTEAFF.